This T cell receptor beta chain derives from a study of cytomegalovirus exposure and HLA in healthy donors. Use of 60 Vbeta and 13 Jbeta primers characterized the PCR. Measured with immunoSEQ multiplex PCR; TCRdb has only the in-frame clones, and not every one. The data hold around 130,000 clones, with around 70% observed a single time. The material sequenced was PBMCs. The sequence came from a young woman in good health and CMV-seronegative.

The CDR3 DNA is TGCGCCAGCAGCCAAGATCCGGACAGGGACTATGGCTACACCTTC. Its translation is CASSQDPDRDYGYTF. This chain links TRBV4-1 with TRBJ1-2; TRBD1 matches at 8 bases. Germline V gene lookup returns CDR1 MGHRA and CDR2 YSYEKL. Losses at the gene ends were 0 bases for V and 3 bases for J; bases not matched to a gene: 3. CDR3 size: 15 residues.